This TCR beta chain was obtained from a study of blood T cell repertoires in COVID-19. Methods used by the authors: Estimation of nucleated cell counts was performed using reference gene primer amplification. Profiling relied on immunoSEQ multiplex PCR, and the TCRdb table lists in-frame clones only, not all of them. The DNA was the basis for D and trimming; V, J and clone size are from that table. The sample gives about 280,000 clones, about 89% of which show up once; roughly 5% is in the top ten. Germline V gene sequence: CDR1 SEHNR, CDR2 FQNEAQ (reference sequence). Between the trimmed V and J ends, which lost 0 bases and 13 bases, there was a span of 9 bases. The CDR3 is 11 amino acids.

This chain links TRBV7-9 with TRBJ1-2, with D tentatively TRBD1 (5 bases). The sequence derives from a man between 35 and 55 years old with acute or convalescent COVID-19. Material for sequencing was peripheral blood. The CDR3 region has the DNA TGTGCCAGCAGCTTAGCCGGCGACAGCACCTTC. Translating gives CASSLAGDSTF. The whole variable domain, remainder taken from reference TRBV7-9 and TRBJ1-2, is DTGVSQNPRHKITKRGQNVTFRCDPISEHNRLYWYRQTLGQGPEFLTYFQNEAQLEKSRLLSDRFSAERPKGSFSTLEIQRTEQGDSAMYLCASSLAGDSTFGSGTRLTVV.